A selection of T cell receptor beta chains follows, all from one sample in a study of read filtering for tumor transcriptome and immune sequencing. TCRdb re-called the reads with MiXCR, one entry per CDR3 protein. The profile shows about 130,000 distinct CDR3 sequences, about an eighth of them singletons. The sample comprised a population of CD138-negative cells sorted from bone marrow. All receptors derive from a donor at least 40 years old with multiple myeloma. Each CDR3 is given with its conserved first and last residue. The order of the fields is clone size, J gene, D gene, V gene, CDR3 protein, CDR3 DNA. D genes are given only for firm matches. Rows may omit the clone size; those that give it use once, few, many or a size class.

clone_size: few; j_call: TRBJ2-5; d_call: .; v_call: TRBV19; cdr3_aa: CASSIDRETQYF; cdr3_nt: TGTGCCAGTAGTATAGACAGAGAGACCCAGTACTTC
clone_size: .; j_call: TRBJ2-1; d_call: TRBD1; v_call: TRBV10-3; cdr3_aa: CAIRGDRGSYNEQFF; cdr3_nt: TGTGCCATCAGAGGGGACAGGGGATCCTACAATGAGCAGTTCTTC
clone_size: many; j_call: TRBJ2-1; d_call: TRBD2; v_call: TRBV6-4; cdr3_aa: CASSLSGSGNEQFF; cdr3_nt: TGTGCCAGCAGCCTTAGCGGGAGTGGAAATGAGCAGTTCTTC
clone_size: many; j_call: TRBJ2-3; d_call: TRBD1; v_call: TRBV5-1; cdr3_aa: CASSLGDRTTDTQYF; cdr3_nt: TGCGCCAGCAGCTTGGGGGACAGGACGACAGATACGCAGTATTTT
clone_size: many; j_call: TRBJ1-5; d_call: TRBD1; v_call: TRBV15; cdr3_aa: CATSRTGLQPQHF; cdr3_nt: TGTGCCACCAGCAGGACAGGGCTTCAGCCCCAGCATTTT
clone_size: many; j_call: TRBJ2-1; d_call: TRBD1; v_call: TRBV29-1; cdr3_aa: CSGGTENNEQFF; cdr3_nt: TGCAGCGGTGGGACAGAAAACAATGAGCAGTTCTTC
clone_size: many; j_call: TRBJ2-1; d_call: .; v_call: TRBV29-1; cdr3_aa: CSFVEFGRDSYNEQFF; cdr3_nt: TGCAGCTTCGTAGAGTTTGGGCGGGACTCCTACAATGAGCAGTTCTTC
clone_size: many; j_call: TRBJ2-1; d_call: .; v_call: TRBV6-6; cdr3_aa: CASSNSRDLGQFF; cdr3_nt: TGTGCCAGCAGTAACTCGAGGGACCTGGGGCAGTTCTTC
clone_size: few; j_call: TRBJ2-5; d_call: TRBD2; v_call: TRBV20-1; cdr3_aa: CSARGRLAGVELMETQYF; cdr3_nt: TGCAGTGCTAGAGGTAGACTAGCGGGAGTCGAGTTAATGGAGACCCAGTACTTC
clone_size: .; j_call: TRBJ1-1; d_call: .; v_call: TRBV18; cdr3_aa: CASSPQGLNTEAFF; cdr3_nt: TGTGCCAGCTCACCACAGGGTCTGAACACTGAAGCTTTCTTT
clone_size: few; j_call: TRBJ2-4; d_call: .; v_call: TRBV4-1; cdr3_aa: CASSQAGAVGQNIQYF; cdr3_nt: TGCGCCAGCAGCCAAGCTGGGGCTGTAGGGCAGAACATTCAGTACTTC
clone_size: many; j_call: TRBJ2-5; d_call: .; v_call: TRBV5-1; cdr3_aa: CASSLVLGDETQYF; cdr3_nt: TGCGCCAGCAGCTTGGTTTTGGGTGACGAGACCCAGTACTTC
clone_size: .; j_call: TRBJ2-3; d_call: .; v_call: TRBV7-8; cdr3_aa: CASSLISGGTDTQYF; cdr3_nt: TGTGCCAGCAGCCTGATTTCGGGGGGCACAGATACGCAGTATTTT
clone_size: many; j_call: TRBJ2-7; d_call: .; v_call: TRBV29-1; cdr3_aa: CSVGGTGPYEQYF; cdr3_nt: TGCAGCGTTGGGGGGACTGGGCCCTACGAGCAGTACTTC
clone_size: .; j_call: TRBJ2-7; d_call: .; v_call: TRBV24-1; cdr3_aa: CATSDPNSYEQYF; cdr3_nt: TGTGCCACCAGTGACCCGAATTCCTACGAGCAGTACTTC
clone_size: few; j_call: TRBJ2-1; d_call: .; v_call: TRBV19; cdr3_aa: CASRESAAQGNEQFF; cdr3_nt: TGTGCCAGTAGAGAATCGGCGGCTCAAGGGAATGAGCAGTTCTTC
clone_size: few; j_call: TRBJ2-2; d_call: .; v_call: TRBV9; cdr3_aa: CASSVAGTGNTGELFF; cdr3_nt: TGTGCCAGCAGCGTAGCTGGGACGGGGAACACCGGGGAGCTGTTTTTT
clone_size: many; j_call: TRBJ2-2; d_call: .; v_call: TRBV20-1; cdr3_aa: CSAPLVGELFF; cdr3_nt: TGCAGTGCTCCACTGGTCGGGGAGCTGTTTTTT
clone_size: .; j_call: TRBJ2-2; d_call: TRBD2; v_call: TRBV12-3/TRBV12-4; cdr3_aa: CASSLAGGGTGELFF; cdr3_nt: TGTGCCAGCAGCTTAGCGGGAGGGGGTACCGGGGAGCTGTTTTTT
clone_size: .; j_call: TRBJ2-4; d_call: .; v_call: TRBV12-3/TRBV12-4; cdr3_aa: CASLQKSKNIQYF; cdr3_nt: TGTGCCAGCCTACAGAAATCCAAAAACATTCAGTACTTC
clone_size: many; j_call: TRBJ2-7; d_call: .; v_call: TRBV27; cdr3_aa: CATKSGSVIYEQYF; cdr3_nt: TGTGCCACCAAAAGCGGGTCTGTAATCTACGAGCAGTACTTC
clone_size: many; j_call: TRBJ1-2; d_call: TRBD1; v_call: TRBV29-1; cdr3_aa: CSARTGGYGYTF; cdr3_nt: TGCAGCGCAAGGACAGGGGGCTATGGCTACACCTTC
clone_size: many; j_call: TRBJ2-6; d_call: .; v_call: TRBV5-1; cdr3_aa: CASSLVISGANVLTF; cdr3_nt: TGCGCCAGCAGCTTGGTAATCTCTGGGGCCAACGTCCTGACTTTC
clone_size: many; j_call: TRBJ2-5; d_call: TRBD2; v_call: TRBV9; cdr3_aa: CASSVGTSDAETQYF; cdr3_nt: TGTGCCAGCAGCGTCGGTACTAGCGACGCAGAGACCCAGTACTTC
clone_size: .; j_call: TRBJ1-1; d_call: .; v_call: TRBV6-5; cdr3_aa: CASSNGVKTEAFF; cdr3_nt: TGTGCCAGCAGCAACGGGGTAAAGACTGAAGCTTTCTTT
clone_size: many; j_call: TRBJ1-4; d_call: .; v_call: TRBV5-5; cdr3_aa: CASSAAGRTNEKLFF; cdr3_nt: TGTGCCAGCAGCGCCGCGGGAAGAACTAATGAAAAACTGTTTTTT
clone_size: many; j_call: TRBJ2-2; d_call: TRBD2; v_call: TRBV3-1; cdr3_aa: CASSRTSGSFGELFF; cdr3_nt: TGTGCCAGCAGCCGGACTAGCGGGAGCTTCGGGGAGCTGTTTTTT
clone_size: .; j_call: TRBJ1-5; d_call: .; v_call: TRBV6-1; cdr3_aa: CAGSLGNQPQHF; cdr3_nt: TGTGCCGGCAGTCTAGGCAATCAGCCCCAGCATTTT
clone_size: many; j_call: TRBJ2-5; d_call: TRBD2; v_call: TRBV3-1; cdr3_aa: CASSSGIRETQYF; cdr3_nt: TGTGCCAGCTCCAGCGGGATTCGAGAGACCCAGTACTTC
clone_size: many; j_call: TRBJ2-1; d_call: .; v_call: TRBV5-4; cdr3_aa: CASTTGDYNEQFF; cdr3_nt: TGTGCCAGCACCACTGGAGATTACAATGAGCAGTTCTTC
clone_size: many; j_call: TRBJ2-1; d_call: .; v_call: TRBV6-1; cdr3_aa: CASSDGALGYNEQFF; cdr3_nt: TGTGCCAGCAGTGATGGGGCCCTTGGGTACAATGAGCAGTTCTTC
clone_size: many; j_call: TRBJ2-7; d_call: .; v_call: TRBV6-2/TRBV6-3; cdr3_aa: CASSYPGTYEQYF; cdr3_nt: TGTGCCAGCAGTTACCCAGGAACGTACGAGCAGTACTTC
clone_size: many; j_call: TRBJ2-1; d_call: TRBD2; v_call: TRBV27; cdr3_aa: CASSGLAGYSSSYNEQFF; cdr3_nt: TGTGCCAGCAGTGGACTAGCGGGTTACTCGAGCTCCTACAATGAGCAGTTCTTC
clone_size: many; j_call: TRBJ1-5; d_call: .; v_call: TRBV7-2; cdr3_aa: CASSLVGGYSNQPQHF; cdr3_nt: TGTGCCAGCAGCTTAGTAGGGGGATATAGCAATCAGCCCCAGCATTTT
clone_size: .; j_call: TRBJ2-7; d_call: TRBD2; v_call: TRBV7-9; cdr3_aa: CASSPRAGTSGVTYEQYF; cdr3_nt: TGTGCCAGCAGCCCCAGAGCCGGGACTAGCGGGGTCACCTACGAGCAGTACTTC
clone_size: many; j_call: TRBJ2-1; d_call: TRBD1; v_call: TRBV20-1; cdr3_aa: CSASRTGGNYNEQFF; cdr3_nt: TGCAGTGCTAGCCGGACAGGGGGCAACTACAATGAGCAGTTCTTC
clone_size: many; j_call: TRBJ2-3; d_call: .; v_call: TRBV3-1; cdr3_aa: CASSQRGSPSTDTQYF; cdr3_nt: TGTGCCAGCAGCCAACGTGGCAGTCCTAGCACAGATACGCAGTATTTT
clone_size: .; j_call: TRBJ2-7; d_call: TRBD1; v_call: TRBV10-3; cdr3_aa: CAVRGLGDEQYF; cdr3_nt: TGTGCCGTCAGGGGGCTCGGCGACGAGCAGTACTTC
clone_size: many; j_call: TRBJ2-7; d_call: .; v_call: TRBV29-1; cdr3_aa: CSVDGAGYEQYF; cdr3_nt: TGCAGCGTTGATGGTGCGGGATACGAGCAGTACTTC
clone_size: many; j_call: TRBJ2-1; d_call: TRBD2; v_call: TRBV5-1; cdr3_aa: CASSLTLAGVNEQFF; cdr3_nt: TGCGCCAGCAGCTTAACGCTAGCGGGAGTCAATGAGCAGTTCTTC
clone_size: many; j_call: TRBJ2-1; d_call: TRBD2; v_call: TRBV13; cdr3_aa: CASTRAGGKNEQFF; cdr3_nt: TGTGCCAGCACCCGAGCGGGAGGGAAAAATGAGCAGTTCTTC
clone_size: many; j_call: TRBJ1-2; d_call: .; v_call: TRBV7-2; cdr3_aa: CASSPQGGSKYGYTF; cdr3_nt: TGTGCCAGCAGCCCCCAAGGCGGCTCCAAGTATGGCTACACCTTC
clone_size: many; j_call: TRBJ2-1; d_call: TRBD1; v_call: TRBV7-9; cdr3_aa: CASSKGQGYDEQFF; cdr3_nt: TGTGCCAGCAGCAAGGGACAGGGGTACGATGAGCAGTTCTTC
clone_size: many; j_call: TRBJ2-7; d_call: .; v_call: TRBV20-1; cdr3_aa: CSASLPGINHEQYF; cdr3_nt: TGCAGTGCTAGTTTACCGGGAATTAACCACGAGCAGTACTTC
clone_size: many; j_call: TRBJ1-5; d_call: .; v_call: TRBV6-8; cdr3_aa: CASSFGVRSRPQHF; cdr3_nt: TGTGCCAGCAGTTTTGGGGTACGGAGTCGGCCCCAGCATTTT